The rows below give T cell receptor beta chains drawn from one sample of a study of shared clonotypes between healthy human individuals. Assay used: immunoSEQ multiplex PCR; TCRdb lists only in-frame clones, some missing. The sample lists 2 million to 2.5 million clones, 90% to 97% seen once, with 0.13% in the top ten. Input material: naive CD4+ T cells sorted from blood. The receptors derive from a man younger than 35 in good health. Both conserved end residues are part of each CDR3. The D gene is left open where the match is weak. Clone sizes are given selectively: once, few, many, or a class where the clone is expanded.

clone size	V gene	D gene	J gene	CDR3 DNA	CDR3 protein
-	TRBV6-5	-	TRBJ1-1	TGTGCCAGCACTAACAGAGGTGAAGCTTTCTTT	CASTNRGEAFF
once	TRBV18	-	TRBJ1-2	TGTGCCAGCTCACCAGTGGACCGACCACAATTCTATGGCTACACCTTC	CASSPVDRPQFYGYTF
-	TRBV7-9	-	TRBJ1-4	TGTGCCAGCAGCCTTACAGGGTACACTAATGAAAAACTGTTTTTT	CASSLTGYTNEKLFF
-	TRBV5-6	-	TRBJ1-5	TGTGCCAGCAGCTTGGGGGACGGGCATCAGCCCCAGCATTTT	CASSLGDGHQPQHF
-	TRBV27	TRBD1	TRBJ2-3	TGTGCCAGCAGTTTAGCGGGACAGGGGTTCACAGATACGCAGTATTTT	CASSLAGQGFTDTQYF
-	TRBV19	TRBD1	TRBJ1-5	TGTGCCAGTAGTGACAGACAGGGCTATCAGCCCCAGCATTTT	CASSDRQGYQPQHF
few	TRBV2	-	TRBJ1-6	TGTGCCAGCCGATTGGATTCACCCCTCCACTTT	CASRLDSPLHF
-	TRBV4-2	-	TRBJ2-3	TGTGCCAGCAGCCAAGATCGTGTAGGGATAGATACGCAGTATTTT	CASSQDRVGIDTQYF
-	TRBV2	-	TRBJ2-7	TGTGCCAGCAGTTCACGAAGTGGAGGACTGACTCGCTCCTACGAGCAGTACTTC	CASSSRSGGLTRSYEQYF
-	TRBV5-6	-	TRBJ1-5	TGTGCCAGCAGCCTACTTGGACAGCCCCAGCATTTT	CASSLLGQPQHF
-	TRBV7-3	-	TRBJ2-3	TGTGCCAGCAGCAATACAGGGACGTTCACAGATACGCAGTATTTT	CASSNTGTFTDTQYF
-	TRBV6-7	TRBD1	TRBJ2-7	TGTGCCAGCAGTGGACCGGGACAGGCTTTTGAGCAGTACTTC	CASSGPGQAFEQYF